The rows below give T cell receptor beta chains drawn from one sample of a study of shared T cell receptors in the human thymus. TCRdb keeps only in-frame clones here, not all; method: immunoSEQ multiplex PCR. The sample consists of 640,000 or so clones, 87% of them appearing once. The same sample was also studied in work on human thymus T cells.

Sequencing was performed on thymocytes. Receptor source: a boy younger than two with a congenital heart defect. Each CDR3 is given with its conserved first and last residue. Size is omitted from some rows. Given values are once, few, many or a class for expanded clones.

abundance: -; v_gene: TRBV23-1; CDR3aa: CASSHLDRANQPQHF
abundance: -; v_gene: TRBV6-1; CDR3aa: CASSVRPGTNYGYTF
abundance: -; v_gene: TRBV5-4; CDR3aa: CASSLGGTGEYNEQFF
abundance: -; v_gene: TRBV4-3; CDR3aa: CASSQGSGGKTGELFF
abundance: -; v_gene: TRBV6-1; CDR3aa: CASSEASRGLGLMYEQYF
abundance: -; v_gene: TRBV14; CDR3aa: CASSQGYDKSYEQYF
abundance: -; v_gene: TRBV4-3; CDR3aa: CASSQGTDTNTGELFF
abundance: -; v_gene: TRBV14; CDR3aa: CASSQAGRVHNEQFF
abundance: -; v_gene: TRBV5-6; CDR3aa: CASRGFLGKNIQYF
abundance: -; v_gene: TRBV5-1; CDR3aa: CASSLGTSGGTTETQYF
abundance: -; v_gene: TRBV4-3; CDR3aa: CASSQDWAVGGYGYTF
abundance: -; v_gene: TRBV12-5; CDR3aa: CASGTETGGRRNTEAFF
abundance: -; v_gene: TRBV2; CDR3aa: CASRPTGGDGYTF
abundance: -; v_gene: TRBV25-1; CDR3aa: CASSELGGSMVDTQYF
abundance: -; v_gene: TRBV5-6; CDR3aa: CASSLVAGPYTQETQYF
abundance: -; v_gene: TRBV9; CDR3aa: CASSVEGRGQETQYF
abundance: once; v_gene: TRBV19; CDR3aa: CASSIGTDHEQYF
abundance: -; v_gene: TRBV19; CDR3aa: CASSIIRDRRNEKLFF
abundance: -; v_gene: TRBV11-2; CDR3aa: CASSLGHDRPYESYEQYF
abundance: few; v_gene: TRBV9; CDR3aa: CASSVSGQGGSGANVLTF
abundance: -; v_gene: TRBV6-1; CDR3aa: CAAEGQSSYNEQFF
abundance: -; v_gene: TRBV30; CDR3aa: CACSGRVGNEQFF
abundance: -; v_gene: TRBV10-3; CDR3aa: CAITIDGTGNTGELFF
abundance: -; v_gene: TRBV11-2; CDR3aa: CASSLVQGSPGNTIYF
abundance: -; v_gene: TRBV15; CDR3aa: CATSRKDRLNQPQHF
abundance: -; v_gene: TRBV7-2; CDR3aa: CASSSGTGFSGNTIYF
abundance: -; v_gene: TRBV6-5; CDR3aa: CASRAGTRWGYEQYF
abundance: -; v_gene: TRBV27; CDR3aa: CASSPIWGQGSRSTEAFF
abundance: -; v_gene: TRBV6-5; CDR3aa: CASSYSKGTGNSPLHF
abundance: few; v_gene: TRBV7-6; CDR3aa: CASSLAGPGAGYTEAFF
abundance: -; v_gene: TRBV7-8; CDR3aa: CASSTRDRVADTQYF
abundance: few; v_gene: TRBV6-6; CDR3aa: CASTLRGLLTDTQYF
abundance: -; v_gene: TRBV27; CDR3aa: CASSSSGQNGYTF
abundance: -; v_gene: TRBV27; CDR3aa: CASTNYPGTGDFTDTQYF
abundance: once; v_gene: TRBV7-7; CDR3aa: CASSLELDWWQGNYGYTF
abundance: -; v_gene: TRBV12-5; CDR3aa: CASGKGLAGVNEQFF
abundance: once; v_gene: TRBV19; CDR3aa: CASSIPRTDTQYF
abundance: few; v_gene: TRBV7-2; CDR3aa: CASSLWLAGSYNEQFF
abundance: -; v_gene: TRBV9; CDR3aa: CASSQQGANNEQYF
abundance: once; v_gene: TRBV4-1; CDR3aa: CASSQVGTSVTGELFF
abundance: -; v_gene: TRBV5-8; CDR3aa: CASSWPGGDGYTF
abundance: -; v_gene: TRBV9; CDR3aa: CASSVRTSGTRNEQYF
abundance: -; v_gene: TRBV28; CDR3aa: CASSFWASRSLRGTQYF
abundance: -; v_gene: TRBV14; CDR3aa: CASSHHRGHGEKLFF
abundance: -; v_gene: TRBV5-1; CDR3aa: CASSLWILAELANTGELFF
abundance: once; v_gene: TRBV7-2; CDR3aa: CASSLDGSGLGGETQYF
abundance: -; v_gene: TRBV28; CDR3aa: CASRPRGNEKLFF